Shown below are 25 T cell receptor beta chains from a single sample sequenced in a study of blood T cell repertoires in COVID-19. Clones were sequenced by immunoSEQ multiplex PCR, and TCRdb holds only the in-frame ones, with some missing. This sample yields approximately 150,000 clones, of which 82% are seen a single time; roughly 9.1% belongs to the top ten. Sequencing was carried out using peripheral blood. The receptors were sampled from a woman in her seventies with acute or convalescent COVID-19.

The chain has TRBV10-3 and TRBJ2-2, with 10 bases lining up with TRBD2. The germline gives CDR1 ENHRY, CDR2 SYGVKD. The V gene end was trimmed by 6 bases and the J gene end by 1 base; junction bases not matched to a gene: 8. This CDR3 is built from 17 residues. The CDR3 loop is CAIRLTSGPLNTGELFF. The CDR3 DNA sequence: TGTGCCATCAGATTGACTAGCGGGCCTTTGAACACCGGGGAGCTGTTTTTT.

The chain combines TRBV28 with TRBJ1-4; 8 bases match TRBD1. CDR1 is MDHEN and CDR2 is SYDVKM in the germline V gene. V trimming: 7 bases; J trimming: 9 bases; junction bases outside the gene matches: 10. This CDR3 is 14 amino acids long. The CDR3 reads CASTLDRGGQKLFF. The CDR3 DNA reads as TGTGCCAGCACCCTAGACAGGGGAGGACAAAAACTGTTTTTT.

J is TRBJ2-7 and V is TRBV5-4; 10 bases line up with TRBD1. Germline lookup yields CDR1 SGHNT and CDR2 YYREEE (reference sequence). The ends lost 1 base at V and 6 bases at J; junction bases unmatched: 7. CDR3 length: 15 amino acids. The CDR3 DNA reads as TGTGCCAGCAGCTTGACCGGGACAGGGGTGTCCGAGCAGTACTTC. It translates to CASSLTGTGVSEQYF.

The chain joins TRBV28 to TRBJ2-3; 7 nucleotides line up with TRBD2. Germline V lookup: CDR1 MDHEN, CDR2 SYDVKM. This CDR3 has 14 amino acids. J was trimmed by 2 bases and V by 7 bases; bases with no gene match: 6. This chain's CDR3 is CASNLGGVTDTQYF. CDR3 bases: TGTGCCAGCAACCTGGGGGGGGTCACAGATACGCAGTATTTT.

The chain has TRBV15 and TRBJ2-1, with 11 bases fitting TRBD2. In germline, CDR1 is LNHNV, CDR2 YYDKDF (reference sequence). The V segment lost 3 bases and the J segment 3 bases; nucleotides outside the gene matches: 7. The CDR3 is 17 amino acids. CDR3 sequence: CATSSTSGSSNYNEQFF. The CDR3 nucleotides are TGTGCCACCAGCAGTACTAGCGGGAGCTCTAACTACAATGAGCAGTTCTTC.

The rearrangement uses TRBV19 and TRBJ2-7, with D hard to call. The germline V gene has CDR1 LNHDA and CDR2 SQIVND (reference sequence). V shed 10 bases and J shed 5 bases, with 15 bases lying between them. This CDR3 contains 12 residues. In nucleotides, the CDR3 is TGTGCCACCAGAAACACCCTCCACGAGCAGTACTTC. It codes for CATRNTLHEQYF.

The V gene is TRBV5-1, the J gene TRBJ2-5; D remains ambiguous. Trimming shortened V by 2 bases and J by 2 bases, and 10 bases separated the two germline ends. Germline V CDR1 and CDR2: SGHRS, YFSETQ. CDR3 length: 14 residues. DNA for the CDR3: TGCGCCAGCAGCTTTCCCGGAGTACAAGAGACCCAGTACTTC. It specifies CASSFPGVQETQYF.

The chain uses TRBV4-1 and TRBJ1-4; 7 bases are shared with TRBD1. The CDR3 extends over 17 amino acids. Germline CDR1 and CDR2: MGHRA and YSYEKL. The V gene end was trimmed by 4 bases and the J gene end by 3 bases; junction bases not matched to a gene: 11. CDR3 in amino acids: CASSPRGVGVSNEKLFF. The DNA of the CDR3 is TGCGCCAGCAGCCCCAGGGGGGTTGGCGTTTCTAATGAAAAACTGTTTTTT.

V is TRBV6-6 and J is TRBJ1-5, with D possibly being TRBD1 (5 bases). The CDR3 has 16 amino acids. Trimming removed 7 bases from V and 0 bases from J, with 16 bases in between. Germline lookup yields CDR1 MNHNY and CDR2 SVGAGI (reference sequence). In nucleotides, the CDR3 is TGTGCCAGCACTACGGGGGGATTATATAGCAATCAGCCCCAGCATTTT. Translating gives CASTTGGLYSNQPQHF.

The DNA of the CDR3 is TGTGCCAGCAGTACCCTCAAAAGGAGTAATCAGCCCCAGCATTTT. Its translation is CASSTLKRSNQPQHF. V usage is TRBV6-5 and J usage is TRBJ1-5, with no clear D. The CDR3 has 15 amino acids. With 5 bases removed from V and 4 bases from J, the gap between germline ends came to 15 bases. Germline CDR1 is MNHEY and CDR2 is SVGAGI.

In its sample, this clone was seen once. V and J are TRBV29-1 and TRBJ2-7, with TRBD2 matching 9 bases. This CDR3 is 15 amino acids long. After removal of 4 bases from V and 2 bases from J, the junction contained 9 bases not matched to a gene. Germline V gene data show CDR1 as SQVTM and CDR2 as ANQGSEA. DNA for the CDR3: TGCAGCGTTGCAGGACTAGCGACCAGAACCTACGAGCAGTACTTC. Translating it yields CSVAGLATRTYEQYF.

The CDR3 nucleotides read TGTGCCAGCACCTTAGGCAGGGTGCAGTATGGCGAGCAGTACTTC. Protein product: CASTLGRVQYGEQYF. The chain couples TRBV5-6 to TRBJ2-7; D is perhaps TRBD1 (5 bases). This CDR3 region has 15 residues. Germline CDR1 is SGHDT and CDR2 is YYEEEE. V was cut by 6 bases and J by 6 bases, with 22 bases left in between.

The chain combines TRBV5-4 with TRBJ2-2; TRBD1 might be the D (5 bases). The CDR3 length is 15 residues. Germline V lookup: CDR1 SGHNT, CDR2 YYREEE (reference sequence). V lost 4 bases and J lost 3, with 13 bases in between. The CDR3 DNA is TGTGCCAGCAGCCGACAGACGGACGACACCGGGGAGCTGTTTTTT. Translation gives CASSRQTDDTGELFF.

The chain has TRBV7-9 and TRBJ1-2; D may be TRBD1 (5 bases). Deletions cut 5 bases from V and 2 bases from J, with 18 bases between. Germline V lookup: CDR1 SEHNR, CDR2 FQNEAQ (reference sequence). The CDR3 is made up of 16 amino acids. The CDR3 region is CASSAGSGTGNYGYTF. CDR3 nucleotides: TGTGCCAGCAGCGCGGGCTCCGGGACTGGAAACTATGGCTACACCTTC.

DNA of the CDR3: TGTGCCAGCAGTTACCGGCAGGGGTCGCAGGAAGCTTTCTTT. The encoded protein is CASSYRQGSQEAFF. The chain has TRBV6-2 or TRBV6-3 and TRBJ1-1; tentative D call: TRBD1 (6 bases). The CDR3 spans 14 residues. Trimming removed 2 bases from V and 8 bases from J, with 15 bases in between. The germline CDR1 and CDR2 sequences are MNHEY and SVGEGT.

This clone was counted a few times. J is TRBJ1-1 and V is TRBV30; D is unresolved. The length of the CDR3 is 11 residues. Per germline, CDR1 GTSNPN and CDR2 SVGIG (reference sequence). Trimming left V 2 bases short and J 6 bases short, with 7 bases between. The CDR3 region is CAWSQRSEAFF. DNA for the CDR3: TGTGCCTGGAGTCAGAGGTCTGAAGCTTTCTTT.

This chain links TRBV6-5 with TRBJ1-5, with TRBD1 matching 7 bases. CDR1 is MNHEY, CDR2 SVGAGI, per germline. The CDR3 totals 13 residues. J was trimmed by 9 bases and V by 7 bases; bases with no gene match: 9. CDR3 sequence: CASTVDRVAPQHF. CDR3 nucleotides: TGTGCCAGCACCGTTGACAGGGTTGCGCCCCAGCATTTT.

The chain links TRBV6-2 or TRBV6-3 to TRBJ2-2, with 9 bases identical to TRBD1. Germline CDR1 reads MNHEY; CDR2 reads SVGEGT. V gave up 5 bases and J gave up 4 bases; unmatched junction bases: 5. The CDR3 consists of 15 residues. This CDR3 is CASSPGQGITGELFF. CDR3 DNA: TGTGCCAGCAGTCCGGGACAGGGCATCACCGGGGAGCTGTTTTTT.

The chain employs TRBV11-3 and TRBJ2-5; 7 nucleotides agree with TRBD1. The CDR3 runs 13 residues. V was pared by 5 bases and J by 1 base, with 1 base of the junction left unmatched. Germline V lookup: CDR1 SGHNT, CDR2 YENEEA. In DNA, the CDR3 is TGTGCCAGCAGCCGGGACAGCCAAGAGACCCAGTACTTC. Amino acid sequence: CASSRDSQETQYF.

This chain uses TRBV29-1 with TRBJ1-4; 9 bases are a match to TRBD1. Per the germline V gene, CDR1 is SQVTM and CDR2 is ANQGSEA. V gave up 4 bases and J gave up 4 bases; unmatched junction bases: 1. The CDR3 spans 13 residues. The CDR3 spells CSVVTGGNEKLFF. CDR3 coding DNA: TGCAGCGTTGTGACAGGGGGTAATGAAAAACTGTTTTTT.

DNA of the CDR3: TGTGCCAGCAGCCTTAGAGGGGGGAGCGGGGACACAGATACGCAGTATTTT. As protein: CASSLRGGSGDTDTQYF. The rearrangement joins TRBV7-8 to TRBJ2-3; D might be TRBD2 (7 bases). The germline CDR1 and CDR2 sequences are SGHVS and FQNEAQ. The CDR3 is 17 amino acids. The ends were cut back, 5 bases at V and 2 bases at J, with 20 bases in the middle.

V is TRBV15 and J is TRBJ2-1, with 10 bases aligning to TRBD2. The CDR3 runs to 15 residues. The V gene end was trimmed by 1 base and the J gene end by 5 bases; junction bases not matched to a gene: 2. In germline, CDR1 is LNHNV, CDR2 YYDKDF (reference sequence). This chain's CDR3 is CATSRGSGGDNEQFF. CDR3 bases: TGTGCCACCAGCAGAGGCAGCGGGGGGGACAATGAGCAGTTCTTC.

The genes are TRBV7-2 and TRBJ1-5; D might be TRBD1 (5 bases). Per germline, CDR1 SGHTA and CDR2 FQGNSA. The V and J ends lost 5 bases and 1 base respectively, with 15 bases between them. This CDR3 is 16 amino acids long. CDR3 in DNA: TGTGCCAGCAGCATCCAGGGTGGAAAGAGCAATCAGCCCCAGCATTTT. It encodes CASSIQGGKSNQPQHF.

In nucleotides, the CDR3 is TGTGCCAGTAGTACCCCGAGGGACAGCTCTGGAAACACCATATATTTT. This codes for CASSTPRDSSGNTIYF. The V call is TRBV19, the J call TRBJ1-3; 7 bases align to TRBD1. The CDR3 loop spans 16 amino acids. The germline V gene has CDR1 LNHDA and CDR2 SQIVND (reference sequence). The V gene end was trimmed by 4 bases and the J gene end by 0 bases; junction bases not matched to a gene: 6.

This clone was detected only once. This chain uses TRBV20-1 with TRBJ1-1; no clear D. V lost 6 bases and J 7 bases, leaving 3 bases between the germline ends. Looked up from germline, CDR1 is DFQATT and CDR2 is SNEGSKA (reference sequence). The length of the CDR3 is 8 residues. The CDR3 coding sequence is TGCAGTGCCCGTGAAGCTTTCTTT. This translates into CSAREAFF.